The rows below give T cell receptor beta chains drawn from one sample of a study of cytomegalovirus exposure and HLA in healthy donors. Clones were read by immunoSEQ multiplex PCR, and TCRdb kept only the in-frame ones, dropping some. The sample lists 100,000 to 150,000 clones; around 77% were seen once. Sequenced input: PBMCs. These receptors were obtained from a woman aged 55-69 years in good health and CMV-seronegative. The CDR3 runs from the conserved cysteine through the conserved F or W. The D gene is left open where the match is weak. The size entry is marked missing in some rows and otherwise reads once, few, many or a size class.

v_gene: TRBV4-1; abundance: once; d_gene: TRBD2; j_gene: TRBJ2-2; CDR3aa: CASSQGAAGAYTGELFF; CDR3nt: TGCGCCAGCAGCCAGGGAGCAGCGGGGGCCTACACCGGGGAGCTGTTTTTT
v_gene: TRBV11-2; abundance: .; d_gene: .; j_gene: TRBJ1-1; CDR3aa: CASSHGQTKPEAFF; CDR3nt: TGTGCCAGCAGCCACGGACAAACTAAACCTGAAGCTTTCTTT
v_gene: TRBV6-6; abundance: .; d_gene: .; j_gene: TRBJ2-5; CDR3aa: CASSYSRETQYF; CDR3nt: TGTGCCAGCAGTTACTCCCGGGAGACCCAGTACTTC
v_gene: TRBV5-1; abundance: .; d_gene: .; j_gene: TRBJ2-5; CDR3aa: CASSLEPTGQTQYF; CDR3nt: TGCGCCAGCAGCTTGGAACCCACAGGGCAGACCCAGTACTTC
v_gene: TRBV7-9; abundance: .; d_gene: TRBD1; j_gene: TRBJ1-2; CDR3aa: CASSSGGTGGGYGYTF; CDR3nt: TGTGCCAGCAGCTCGGGGGGGACAGGGGGCGGCTATGGCTACACCTTC
v_gene: TRBV9; abundance: .; d_gene: .; j_gene: TRBJ1-4; CDR3aa: CASSVVAGETEKLFF; CDR3nt: TGTGCCAGCAGCGTAGTAGCAGGGGAGACGGAAAAACTGTTTTTT
v_gene: TRBV18; abundance: .; d_gene: TRBD1; j_gene: TRBJ1-2; CDR3aa: CASSPKRDRALNYGYTF; CDR3nt: TGTGCCAGCTCACCAAAACGGGACAGGGCGCTTAACTATGGCTACACCTTC
v_gene: TRBV4-2; abundance: .; d_gene: TRBD1; j_gene: TRBJ1-2; CDR3aa: CASSQEADRVVYGYTF; CDR3nt: TGTGCCAGCAGCCAAGAGGCGGACAGGGTTGTATATGGCTACACCTTC
v_gene: TRBV2; abundance: .; d_gene: .; j_gene: TRBJ1-6; CDR3aa: CASSTQGYNSPLHF; CDR3nt: TGTGCCAGCAGTACTCAGGGTTATAATTCACCCCTCCACTTT
v_gene: TRBV10-2; abundance: few; d_gene: .; j_gene: TRBJ1-6; CDR3aa: CASRDWTENSPLHF; CDR3nt: TGCGCCAGCAGGGACTGGACAGAAAATTCACCCCTCCACTTT
v_gene: TRBV7-2; abundance: .; d_gene: TRBD1; j_gene: TRBJ1-5; CDR3aa: CASSPRGNRGSNQPQHF; CDR3nt: TGTGCCAGCAGCCCAAGGGGGAACAGGGGGTCTAATCAGCCCCAGCATTTT
v_gene: TRBV5-4; abundance: .; d_gene: .; j_gene: TRBJ2-2; CDR3aa: CASRVGPRSGTGELFF; CDR3nt: TGTGCCAGCAGGGTGGGTCCCCGGAGTGGGACCGGGGAGCTGTTTTTT
v_gene: TRBV7-9; abundance: .; d_gene: TRBD1; j_gene: TRBJ2-2; CDR3aa: CASSSTGELELFF; CDR3nt: TGTGCCAGCAGCTCAACAGGGGAATTGGAGCTGTTTTTT
v_gene: TRBV5-8; abundance: .; d_gene: TRBD2; j_gene: TRBJ2-1; CDR3aa: CASSQGLAGSYNEQFF; CDR3nt: TGTGCCAGCAGCCAGGGACTAGCGGGATCCTACAATGAGCAGTTCTTC
v_gene: TRBV18; abundance: .; d_gene: TRBD1; j_gene: TRBJ2-7; CDR3aa: CASSPYRGSYEQYF; CDR3nt: TGTGCCAGCTCACCATACAGGGGCTCCTACGAGCAGTACTTC
v_gene: TRBV6-1; abundance: .; d_gene: .; j_gene: TRBJ1-1; CDR3aa: CASSSTPGLTEAFF; CDR3nt: TGTGCCAGCAGTTCGACTCCAGGGCTTACTGAAGCTTTCTTT
v_gene: TRBV19; abundance: .; d_gene: TRBD1; j_gene: TRBJ1-3; CDR3aa: CATSRQGSGNTIYF; CDR3nt: TGTGCCACCTCCCGACAGGGGAGTGGAAACACCATATATTTT
v_gene: TRBV18; abundance: .; d_gene: TRBD1; j_gene: TRBJ1-1; CDR3aa: CASSPDRGPITEAFF; CDR3nt: TGTGCCAGCTCACCAGACAGGGGCCCCATCACTGAAGCTTTCTTT
v_gene: TRBV5-1; abundance: .; d_gene: .; j_gene: TRBJ1-6; CDR3aa: CASSLAMQANSPLHF; CDR3nt: TGCGCCAGCAGCTTGGCAATGCAGGCAAATTCACCCCTCCACTTT
v_gene: TRBV7-9; abundance: .; d_gene: TRBD1; j_gene: TRBJ1-2; CDR3aa: CASSQGAPGGYTF; CDR3nt: TGTGCCAGCAGCCAGGGGGCCCCTGGTGGCTACACCTTC
v_gene: TRBV2; abundance: .; d_gene: TRBD2; j_gene: TRBJ2-5; CDR3aa: CASGAGLQETQYF; CDR3nt: TGTGCCAGCGGAGCGGGGTTACAAGAGACCCAGTACTTC
v_gene: TRBV7-9; abundance: .; d_gene: .; j_gene: TRBJ1-5; CDR3aa: CASSRFGENQPQHF; CDR3nt: TGTGCCAGCAGCCGATTCGGGGAAAATCAGCCCCAGCATTTT
v_gene: TRBV5-4; abundance: .; d_gene: TRBD1; j_gene: TRBJ2-5; CDR3aa: CASSLRDRANQETQYF; CDR3nt: TGTGCCAGCAGCTTGAGGGACAGAGCTAACCAAGAGACCCAGTACTTC
v_gene: TRBV4-1; abundance: .; d_gene: .; j_gene: TRBJ2-3; CDR3aa: CASSQAPGRTSTDTQYF; CDR3nt: TGCGCCAGCAGCCAAGCCCCGGGGAGGACTAGCACAGATACGCAGTATTTT
v_gene: TRBV9; abundance: few; d_gene: TRBD2; j_gene: TRBJ2-1; CDR3aa: CASSARGTSVSEQFF; CDR3nt: TGTGCCAGCAGCGCCCGTGGGACTAGTGTATCTGAGCAGTTCTTC
v_gene: TRBV7-9; abundance: .; d_gene: .; j_gene: TRBJ2-1; CDR3aa: CASSSDSNNEQFF; CDR3nt: TGTGCCAGCAGCTCGGACAGTAACAATGAGCAGTTCTTC
v_gene: TRBV6-6; abundance: .; d_gene: .; j_gene: TRBJ2-1; CDR3aa: CASSSLINEQFF; CDR3nt: TGTGCCAGCAGCTCACTCATCAATGAGCAGTTCTTC
v_gene: TRBV13; abundance: few; d_gene: .; j_gene: TRBJ1-2; CDR3aa: CASSLGHAADYGYTF; CDR3nt: TGTGCCAGCAGCTTAGGCCACGCGGCAGACTATGGCTACACCTTC
v_gene: TRBV27; abundance: .; d_gene: .; j_gene: TRBJ1-1; CDR3aa: CASIGRARSTEAFF; CDR3nt: TGTGCCAGCATTGGCAGAGCGAGGAGCACTGAAGCTTTCTTT